This TCR beta chain was identified in a study of T-cell reconstitution after alpha-beta-depleted transplantation in children. This CDR3 has 15 amino acids. CDR1 is SGHAT and CDR2 is FQNNGV in the germline V gene. V dropped 2 bases and J dropped 0 bases, with 8 bases sitting between them. This clonotype was seen ten or more times. The antigen remains unidentified. The library targeted TCRbeta and was prepared with unique molecular identifiers. Via MiXCR, TCRdb re-called the PCR reads, giving one row per CDR3 protein. This sample has about 340,000 distinct CDR3 sequences, with roughly 15% found just once. General study results and limits: Two months or so post-transplant, alpha-beta T cells reportedly derived from several hundred expanded graft clones.

This receptor was taken from a male patient aged 2-10 years who had a stem cell transplant for acute lymphoblastic leukemia, so the T cells may come from the graft donor. V gene TRBV11-2 combines with J gene TRBJ1-3; D is uncertain. This specimen consisted of PBMCs, mostly from graft donor cells, obtained 360 days after TCRalphabeta/CD19-depleted stem cell transplant. CDR3 sequence: CASSLRAFSGNTIYF. The CDR3 coding sequence is TGTGCCAGCAGCTTAAGGGCCTTCTCTGGAAACACCATATATTTT.